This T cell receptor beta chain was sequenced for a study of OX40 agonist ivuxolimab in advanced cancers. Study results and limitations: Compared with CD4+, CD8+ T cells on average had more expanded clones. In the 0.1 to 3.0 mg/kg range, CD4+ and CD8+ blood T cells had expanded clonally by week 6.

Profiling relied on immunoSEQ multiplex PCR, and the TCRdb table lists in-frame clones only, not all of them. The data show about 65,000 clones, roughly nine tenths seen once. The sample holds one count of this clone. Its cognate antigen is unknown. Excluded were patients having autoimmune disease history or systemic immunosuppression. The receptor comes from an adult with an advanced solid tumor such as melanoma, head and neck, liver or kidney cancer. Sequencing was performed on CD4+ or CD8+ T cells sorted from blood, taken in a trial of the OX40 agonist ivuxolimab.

The CDR3: CASSLAAGIGSNEQFF. Written as DNA, the CDR3 is TGTGCCAGCAGCTTAGCTGCAGGGATTGGTAGTAATGAGCAGTTCTTC. The V and J genes are TRBV11-3 and TRBJ2-1, with D possibly matching TRBD1 (5 bases). The CDR3 runs 16 residues. Germline CDR1 and CDR2: SGHNT and YENEEA. V was shortened by 1 base and J by 7 bases, with 17 bases between the two germline ends.